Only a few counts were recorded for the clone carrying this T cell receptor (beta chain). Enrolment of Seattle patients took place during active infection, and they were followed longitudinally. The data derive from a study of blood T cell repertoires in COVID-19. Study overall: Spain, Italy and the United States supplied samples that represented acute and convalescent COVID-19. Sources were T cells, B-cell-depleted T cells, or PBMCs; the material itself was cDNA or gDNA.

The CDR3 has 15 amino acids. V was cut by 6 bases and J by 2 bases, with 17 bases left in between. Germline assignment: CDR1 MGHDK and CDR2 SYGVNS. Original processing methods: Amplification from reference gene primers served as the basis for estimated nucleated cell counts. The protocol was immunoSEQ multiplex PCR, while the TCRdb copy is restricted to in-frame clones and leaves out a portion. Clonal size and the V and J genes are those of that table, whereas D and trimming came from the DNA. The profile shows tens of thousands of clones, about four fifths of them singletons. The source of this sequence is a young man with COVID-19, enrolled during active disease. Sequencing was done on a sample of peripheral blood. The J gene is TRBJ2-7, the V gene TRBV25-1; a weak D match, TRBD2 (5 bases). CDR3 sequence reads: CASRGGLASTYEQYF. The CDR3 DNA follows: TGTGCCAGCAGGGGCGGTCTAGCATCAACCTACGAGCAGTACTTC.